These 8 T cell receptor beta chains share one sample of origin, sequenced in a study of immune evolution from preneoplasia to lung adenocarcinoma. The repertoire was sequenced with immunoSEQ multiplex PCR; TCRdb's copy has only in-frame clones and lacks some. The sample lists roughly 5,000 clones, roughly 77% seen once, with 10% to 12% in the top ten. Sequencing used FFPE minimally invasive lung adenocarcinoma tissue. The receptors here all came from a person aged 55-80 years with lung adenocarcinoma.

The chain employs TRBV10-3 and TRBJ2-1, with 9 bases lining up with TRBD2. Germline V gene data show CDR1 as ENHRY and CDR2 as SYGVKD. The trim removed 11 bases at V and 0 bases at J, leaving 5 bases unmatched. The CDR3 totals 14 residues. CDR3 region: CASSGASSYNEQFF. CDR3 DNA: TGTGCCTCTAGCGGGGCAAGCTCCTACAATGAGCAGTTCTTC.

The sample holds one count of this clone. V gene TRBV5-1 combines with J gene TRBJ2-1; 10 bases line up with TRBD2. This CDR3 contains 16 residues. Trimming removed 5 bases from V and 5 bases from J; junction bases left unmatched: 10. In germline, CDR1 is SGHRS, CDR2 YFSETQ. The CDR3 here is CASRQALAGRNNEQFF. DNA for the CDR3: TGCGCCAGCAGGCAAGCACTAGCGGGACGAAACAATGAGCAGTTCTTC.

The chain combines TRBV6-5 with TRBJ2-1, with 10 bases aligning to TRBD2. Germline loops: CDR1 MNHEY, CDR2 SVGAGI. The CDR3 has 15 residues. With 4 bases clipped from V and 6 bases from J, the junction kept 6 bases outside the gene matches. The CDR3 DNA follows: TGTGCCAGCAGTTCACTAGCGGGGAGCAGCAATGAGCAGTTCTTC. This translates into CASSSLAGSSNEQFF.

The DNA of the CDR3 is TGTGCCAGCATCATGACAGAAGGAAACACCATATATTTT. Protein sequence: CASIMTEGNTIYF. V gene TRBV6-1 combines with J gene TRBJ1-3, with D possibly matching TRBD1 (5 bases). The V end lost 7 bases, the J end lost 4 bases, and 11 bases lay between the germline ends. Germline V gene data show CDR1 as MNHNS and CDR2 as SASEGT. This CDR3 spans 13 amino acids.

The CDR3 spells CASSIGQSSYEQYF. CDR3 in DNA: TGTGCCAGTAGTATCGGGCAGAGCTCCTACGAGCAGTACTTC. The chain uses TRBV19 and TRBJ2-7; unclear D gene. The CDR3 covers 14 residues. Trimming removed 3 bases from V and 0 bases from J, with 9 bases in between. Germline CDR1 LNHDA, CDR2 SQIVND (reference sequence).

This rearrangement joins TRBV7-3 to TRBJ2-3, with D uncertain. V was cut by 3 bases and J by 2 bases, with 9 bases left in between. The CDR3 totals 14 residues. CDR1 is SGHTA and CDR2 is FQGTGA in the germline V gene. CDR3 sequence: CASSFSGHTDTQYF. The CDR3 DNA reads TGTGCCAGCAGCTTCTCCGGCCACACAGATACGCAGTATTTT.

DNA for the CDR3: TGCGCCAGCAGCTTGTTTTATTCGGCTAGCGGGAGAACTACCGGGGAGCTGTTTTTT. It encodes CASSLFYSASGRTTGELFF. The chain is built from TRBV5-1 and TRBJ2-2; TRBD2 matches at 10 bases. J was trimmed by 5 bases and V by 1 base; bases with no gene match: 14. This CDR3 is built from 19 residues. Germline CDR1 is SGHRS and CDR2 is YFSETQ.

The chain joins TRBV5-6 to TRBJ1-1; D call uncertain. CDR1 and CDR2 (germline): SGHDT, YYEEEE. This CDR3 is 14 amino acids long. V was trimmed by 4 bases and J by 2 bases, leaving 12 bases between them. The CDR3 DNA reads TGTGCCAGCAGCAGGGAAGCCAGCAACACTGAAGCTTTCTTT. Protein: CASSREASNTEAFF. The full variable domain, in which reference TRBV5-6 and TRBJ1-1 provide the parts outside the CDR3, is DAGVTQSPTHLIKTRGQQVTLRCSPKSGHDTVSWYQQALGQGPQFIFQYYEEEERQRGNFPDRFSGHQFPNYSSELNVNALLLGDSALYLCASSREASNTEAFFGQGTRLTVV.